What follows is one T cell receptor (beta chain) and its context. The antigen is unknown. This record belongs to a study of shared clonotypes between healthy human individuals. Terminally differentiated effector memory CD45RA+ cells were excluded from the naive CD8 cells, which were CD45RO-negative and positively selected for CCR7. Each cell subset's genomic DNA was divided evenly among several immunoSEQ plates. Method: immunoSEQ multiplex PCR; TCRdb's copy keeps in-frame clones and lacks some. The table includes over 750,000 clones, approximately 96% detected once. General study points: Enrolling few donors narrowed the genetic and exposure-history diversity that was represented. With a few donors compared, around 5% of naive CD4 clonotypes were shared.

This clonotype was sampled from a man aged 25-40 years in good health. Sequencing input: naive CD8+ T cells sorted from blood.

The DNA of the CDR3 is TGTGCCGACCGGGACAGAAGCTACGAGCAGTACTTC. Translation gives CADRDRSYEQYF. V gene TRBV2 combines with J gene TRBJ2-7; TRBD1 aligns across 7 bases. The CDR3 is 12 residues long. Germline values: CDR1 SNHLY, CDR2 FYNNEI. V trimming: 11 bases; J trimming: 3 bases; junction bases outside the gene matches: 7. Full variable domain (missing parts from reference TRBV2 and TRBJ2-7): EPEVTQTPSHQVTQMGQEVILRCVPISNHLYFYWYRQILGQKVEFLVSFYNNEISEKSEIFDDQFSVERPDGSNFTLKIRSTKLEDSAMYFCADRDRSYEQYFGPGTRLTVT.